This T cell receptor (beta chain) came from a study of siplizumab effects on memory and regulatory T cells (dated by TCRdb to the late 2010s). Background for the entire study: The study looked at the effect of siplizumab, an anti-CD2 antibody, on alloreactive T-cell subsets in allogeneic mixed lymphocyte reactions made from human PBMCs. Broad study findings and their caveats: Of the alloreactive CD4+ clones that could be mapped, the Treg-derived share averaged about 63% with siplizumab compared with roughly 27% in control reactions. Greater diversity appeared to be present in unstimulated naive T cells than in memory T cells, and a substantial contribution to the alloresponse seemed to be made by naive cells. No functional confirmation was obtained for the suppressive function of proliferating Tregs from siplizumab cultures. Sequences below about 10^-5 frequency were poorly captured, so only a minor fraction of alloreactive clones could be mapped to unstimulated subsets. About 75-95% of proliferating CD4+ or CD8+ clones could not be given a naive or memory phenotype. Siplizumab significantly reduced the cumulative frequency of alloreactive sequences traceable to unstimulated CD4+ memory T cells.

About this clone: This receptor's antigen is unknown. Base qualities are not recorded, but no much larger clone differs from it by a single base.

The method behind the library was the immunoSEQ multiplex PCR assay. The deep sequencing platform assayed roughly 10^5 TCR templates per sample. Genomic DNA extracted from sorted T cells was the material used for TCRbeta CDR3 sequencing. The authors processed their data as follows. The R programming language was used for clonal analysis of the TCRbeta CDR3 data. Comparing unstimulated samples against CFSE-low samples taken after the reaction was how alloreactive CD4+ and CD8+ clones were defined. By matching sequences to the repertoires of sorted unstimulated Treg and non-Treg cells, each alloreactive CD4+ clone was assigned a regulatory or non-regulatory origin. TCRdb re-hosts the immuneACCESS table, in-frame sequences only. Its copies lack some clones; in the studies checked, an unresolved V gene accounts for under half of them, and the cause for the rest is not known. The V and J calls and clone size were taken over from that table, and D and trimming were inferred from the DNA. For this sample the table gives around 100,000 clones, of which over 90% were detected only once. 1% to 1.5% of the sample belongs to the ten largest clones.

Sorted unstimulated T cells and proliferating T cells recovered from mixed lymphocyte reactions underwent TCRbeta CDR3 sequencing. Fresh whole blood from nine to eleven HLA-typed healthy donors was used to isolate PBMCs. To map where alloreactive clones came from, CD4+ non-regulatory T cells in the unstimulated state were FACS-sorted. Sequenced input: non-Treg CD4+ T cells sorted from blood. According to the study, the label for this sample's cell subset or site signals: FACS-sorted unstimulated CD4+ non-regulatory T cells. The sequence was collected from a human donor in good health.

The CDR3 protein is CASSTKTGRSSYEQYF. The sequence in DNA is TGTGCCAGTAGTACCAAGACAGGGAGGAGCTCCTACGAGCAGTACTTC. This chain is built from TRBV19 and TRBJ2-7, with TRBD1 as a weak D call on 7 bases. Based on the germline V gene (reference sequence), the CDR1 and CDR2 sequences are LNHDA and SQIVND. The V end loses 4 bases and the J end loses 0 bases, and a stretch of 16 bases separates them. From the cysteine through the phenylalanine, the CDR3 covers 16 amino acids. This entry keeps only the CDR3 DNA: 48 bases, framed from base 1.